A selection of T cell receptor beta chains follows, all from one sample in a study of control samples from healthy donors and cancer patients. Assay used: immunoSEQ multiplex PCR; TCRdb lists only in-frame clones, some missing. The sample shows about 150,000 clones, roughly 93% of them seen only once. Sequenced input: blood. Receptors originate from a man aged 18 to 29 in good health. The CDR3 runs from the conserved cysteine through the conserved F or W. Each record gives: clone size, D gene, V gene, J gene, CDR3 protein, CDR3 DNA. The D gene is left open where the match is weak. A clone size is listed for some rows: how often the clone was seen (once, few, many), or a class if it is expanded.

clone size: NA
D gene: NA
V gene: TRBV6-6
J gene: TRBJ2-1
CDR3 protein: CASSYNTGFNEQFF
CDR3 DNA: TGTGCCAGCAGTTACAACACAGGGTTCAATGAGCAGTTCTTC

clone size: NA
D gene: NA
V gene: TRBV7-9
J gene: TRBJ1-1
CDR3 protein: CASSPPRRATEAFF
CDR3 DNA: TGTGCCAGCAGCCCCCCGAGGAGGGCCACTGAAGCTTTCTTT

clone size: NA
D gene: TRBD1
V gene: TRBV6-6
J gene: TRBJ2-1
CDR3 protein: CASSRTGLSNEQFF
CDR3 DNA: TGTGCCAGCAGCCGGACAGGGTTAAGCAATGAGCAGTTCTTC

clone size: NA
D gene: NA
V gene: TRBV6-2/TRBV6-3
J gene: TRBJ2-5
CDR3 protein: CASSPLETQYF
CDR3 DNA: TGTGCCAGCAGTCCCCTGGAGACCCAGTACTTC

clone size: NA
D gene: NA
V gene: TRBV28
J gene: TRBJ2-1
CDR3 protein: CASRFTRLNEQFF
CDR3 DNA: TGTGCCAGCAGATTTACTAGGCTCAATGAGCAGTTCTTC

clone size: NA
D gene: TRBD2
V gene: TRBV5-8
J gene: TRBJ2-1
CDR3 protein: CASSRGDLLGNEQFF
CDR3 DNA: TGTGCCAGCAGCCGGGGGGATCTCTTGGGCAATGAGCAGTTCTTC

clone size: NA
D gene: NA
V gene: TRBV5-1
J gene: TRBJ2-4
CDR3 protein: CASSGGLLRAKNIQYF
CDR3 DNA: TGCGCCAGCAGCGGAGGACTTCTGCGGGCCAAAAACATTCAGTACTTC

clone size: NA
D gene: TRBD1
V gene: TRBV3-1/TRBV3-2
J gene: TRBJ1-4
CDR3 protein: CASSRDSPVNEKLFF
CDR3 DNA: TGTGCCAGCAGCCGGGACAGTCCTGTAAATGAAAAACTGTTTTTT

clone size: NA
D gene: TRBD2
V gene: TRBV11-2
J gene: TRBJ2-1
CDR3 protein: CASSPGRSSGLPEYEQFF
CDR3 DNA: TGTGCCAGCAGCCCCGGGCGGTCTAGCGGGCTACCGGAGTATGAGCAGTTCTTC

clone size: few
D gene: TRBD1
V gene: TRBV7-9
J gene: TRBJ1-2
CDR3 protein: CASSLGGQINYGYTF
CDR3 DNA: TGTGCCAGCAGCTTAGGGGGACAGATCAACTATGGCTACACCTTC

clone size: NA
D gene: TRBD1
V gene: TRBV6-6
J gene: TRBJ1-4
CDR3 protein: CASSPGQGDEKLFF
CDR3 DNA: TGTGCCAGCAGCCCCGGACAGGGTGATGAAAAACTGTTTTTT

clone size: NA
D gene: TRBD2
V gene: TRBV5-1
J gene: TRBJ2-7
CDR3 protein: CASSSDRTSGTYEQYF
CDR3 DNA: TGCGCCAGCAGCTCAGACCGGACTAGCGGAACCTACGAGCAGTACTTC

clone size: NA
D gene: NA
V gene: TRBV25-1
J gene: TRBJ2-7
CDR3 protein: CASRRGSEQYF
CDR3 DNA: TGTGCCAGTCGGCGTGGATCCGAGCAGTACTTC

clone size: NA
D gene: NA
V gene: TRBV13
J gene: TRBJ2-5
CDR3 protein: CASSLPGLETQYF
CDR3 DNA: TGTGCCAGCTCCCTGCCAGGGCTGGAGACCCAGTACTTC

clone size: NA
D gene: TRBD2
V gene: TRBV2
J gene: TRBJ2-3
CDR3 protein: CASRGTSSWADTQYF
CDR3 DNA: TGTGCCAGCAGGGGGACTAGCTCTTGGGCCGATACGCAGTATTTT

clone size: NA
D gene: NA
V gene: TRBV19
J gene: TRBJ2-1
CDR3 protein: CASSWVGNEQFF
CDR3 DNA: TGTGCCAGTAGTTGGGTCGGCAATGAGCAGTTCTTC

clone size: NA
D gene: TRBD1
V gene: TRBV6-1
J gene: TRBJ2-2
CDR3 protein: CASSARTGPLTGELFF
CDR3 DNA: TGTGCCAGCAGTGCCCGGACAGGTCCTTTGACCGGGGAGCTGTTTTTT

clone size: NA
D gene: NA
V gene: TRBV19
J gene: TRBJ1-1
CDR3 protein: CASSPPGLNTEAFF
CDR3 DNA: TGTGCCAGTAGCCCTCCAGGGTTGAACACTGAAGCTTTCTTT

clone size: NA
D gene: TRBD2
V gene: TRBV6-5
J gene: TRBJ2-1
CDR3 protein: CASSYRTSVNEQFF
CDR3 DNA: TGTGCCAGCAGTTACCGGACTAGCGTCAATGAGCAGTTCTTC

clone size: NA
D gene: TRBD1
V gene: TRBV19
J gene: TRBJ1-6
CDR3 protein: CASSDRDSDNSPLHF
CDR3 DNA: TGTGCCAGTTCAGACCGGGACAGCGATAATTCACCCCTCCACTTT

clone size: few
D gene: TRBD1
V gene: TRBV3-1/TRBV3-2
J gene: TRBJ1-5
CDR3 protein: CASSRGQGTHQPQHF
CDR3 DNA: TGTGCCAGCAGCCGGGGACAGGGGACCCATCAGCCCCAGCATTTT

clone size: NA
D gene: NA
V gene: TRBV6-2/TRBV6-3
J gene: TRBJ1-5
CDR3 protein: CASSLSYSNQPQHF
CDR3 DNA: TGTGCCAGCAGTTTATCCTATAGCAATCAGCCCCAGCATTTT

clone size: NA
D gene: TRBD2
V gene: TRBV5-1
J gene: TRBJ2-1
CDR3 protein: CASSWGRGEWNEQFF
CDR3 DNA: TGCGCCAGCAGCTGGGGCCGGGGGGAGTGGAATGAGCAGTTCTTC

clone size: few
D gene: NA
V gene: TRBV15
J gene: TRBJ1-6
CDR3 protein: CATSLRGVAYNSPLHF
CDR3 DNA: TGTGCCACCAGCCTCCGCGGGGTCGCCTATAATTCACCCCTCCACTTT

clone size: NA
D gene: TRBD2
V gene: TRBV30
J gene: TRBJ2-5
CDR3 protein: CAWTVTSGGETQYF
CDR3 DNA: TGTGCCTGGACCGTAACTAGCGGAGGAGAGACCCAGTACTTC

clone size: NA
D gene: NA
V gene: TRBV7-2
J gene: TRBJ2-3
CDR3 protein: CASSLWAGLTSTDTQYF
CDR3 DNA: TGTGCCAGCAGCCTTTGGGCGGGGCTAACTAGCACAGATACGCAGTATTTT

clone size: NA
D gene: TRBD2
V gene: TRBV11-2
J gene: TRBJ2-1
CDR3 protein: CASSSVTSGENEQFF
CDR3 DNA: TGTGCCAGCAGCTCCGTGACTAGCGGGGAGAATGAGCAGTTCTTC

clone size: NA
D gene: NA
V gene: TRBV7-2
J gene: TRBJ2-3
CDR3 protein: CASSTLRNSADTQYF
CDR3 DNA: TGTGCCAGCAGCACCCTCCGCAATAGCGCAGATACGCAGTATTTT

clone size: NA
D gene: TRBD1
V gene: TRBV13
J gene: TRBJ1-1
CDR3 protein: CASSLVDRGRHTEAFF
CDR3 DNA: TGTGCCAGCAGCTTAGTGGACAGGGGAAGACACACTGAAGCTTTCTTT

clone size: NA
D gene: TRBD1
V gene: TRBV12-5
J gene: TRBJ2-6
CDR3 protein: CASGQQGVITGANVLTF
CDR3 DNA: TGTGCTAGTGGTCAACAGGGGGTGATTACTGGGGCCAACGTCCTGACTTTC

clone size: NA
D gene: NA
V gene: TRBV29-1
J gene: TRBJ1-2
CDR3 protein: CSATGSQNYGYTF
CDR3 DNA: TGCAGCGCTACAGGGTCCCAAAACTATGGCTACACCTTC

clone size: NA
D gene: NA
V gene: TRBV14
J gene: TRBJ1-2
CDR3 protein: CASSQDQGYGYTF
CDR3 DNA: TGTGCCAGCAGCCAAGATCAGGGATATGGCTACACCTTC

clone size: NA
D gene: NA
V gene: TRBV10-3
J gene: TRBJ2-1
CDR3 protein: CAIRGSEGRNEQFF
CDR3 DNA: TGTGCCATCAGGGGGTCGGAGGGCCGGAATGAGCAGTTCTTC

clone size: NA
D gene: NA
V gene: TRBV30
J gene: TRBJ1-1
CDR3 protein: CAWSPLAGTEAFF
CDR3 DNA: TGTGCCTGGAGTCCCCTAGCGGGGACTGAAGCTTTCTTT

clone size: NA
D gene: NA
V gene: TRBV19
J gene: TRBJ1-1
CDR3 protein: CASRASQNTEAFF
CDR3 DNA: TGTGCCAGTAGGGCCAGCCAGAACACTGAAGCTTTCTTT